Each of the 18 T cell receptor beta chains below was sequenced from the same sample in a study of CD8+CD57+ T cells in acquired aplastic anemia. Selection for sequencing was limited to patients who had shown CD8+CD57+ cell expansion by flow cytometry. Using genomic DNA as the template, TCR beta VDJ and CDR3 profiling was carried out. TCRdb itself ran the reads through MiXCR, one entry per CDR3 protein. The repertoire has 200,000 to 250,000 distinct CDR3 sequences, more than 55% of them found once; the top ten carry around 58%. The sample consisted of sorted CD4+, CD8+, or CD8+CD57+ T cells (not recorded which) from PBMCs. All receptors come from a human donor with aplastic anemia.

The chain employs TRBV6-1 and TRBJ2-5; TRBD2 matches at 14 bases. V was clipped by 4 bases and J by 5 bases; unmatched bases: 3. CDR1 is MNHNS and CDR2 is SASEGT in the germline V gene. The CDR3 extends over 15 amino acids. CDR3 in amino acids: CASSGLAGGPETQYF. CDR3 in DNA: TGTGCCAGCAGTGGACTAGCGGGGGGGCCGGAGACCCAGTACTTC.

This clonotype was counted only a few times. The V and J genes are TRBV5-1 and TRBJ2-7, with 9 bases aligning to TRBD1. Looked up from germline, CDR1 is SGHRS and CDR2 is YFSETQ. Trimming removed 0 bases from V and 3 bases from J; junction bases left unmatched: 4. The CDR3 is 15 amino acids. In DNA form, the CDR3 reads TGCGCCAGCAGCTTGGGGGGGACAGGGCGCTACGAGCAGTACTTC. Protein sequence: CASSLGGTGRYEQYF.

The chain couples TRBV5-5 to TRBJ2-3; D is uncertain. V gave up 0 bases and J gave up 0 bases, with 8 bases separating them. CDR1 is SGHKS and CDR2 is YYEKEE in the germline V gene (reference sequence). The CDR3 sequence is 15 residues long. The CDR3 reads CASSLAYSSTDTQYF. The CDR3, as DNA: TGTGCCAGCAGCTTGGCCTATTCTAGCACAGATACGCAGTATTTT.

This clonotype was seen a single time. The V call is TRBV24-1, the J call TRBJ2-5; 8 nucleotides match TRBD2. J lost 3 bases, V lost 1 base, and 0 bases had no gene match. Germline CDR1 is KGHDR and CDR2 is SFDVKD. The CDR3 is 14 amino acids. DNA for the CDR3: TGTGCCACCAGTGATTTCGGGGGGGAAGAGACCCAGTACTTC. Encoded protein: CATSDFGGEETQYF.

CDR3 sequence reads: CASSLVSPGGRETQYF. In DNA, the CDR3 is TGTGCCAGCAGCTTAGTCTCCCCAGGGGGCCGGGAGACCCAGTACTTC. The chain combines TRBV7-9 with TRBJ2-5; the match to TRBD1 covers 8 bases. The CDR3 sequence is 16 residues long. CDR1 is SEHNR and CDR2 is FQNEAQ in the germline V gene (reference sequence). J was trimmed by 5 bases and V by 1 base; bases with no gene match: 9.

The CDR3: CAISVRDRGINEQFF. CDR3 nucleotides: TGTGCCATCAGTGTCCGGGACAGGGGCATCAATGAGCAGTTCTTC. The V gene is TRBV10-3, the J gene TRBJ2-1, with 10 bases matching TRBD1. V trimming: 4 bases; J trimming: 6 bases; junction bases outside the gene matches: 6. Germline V gives CDR1 ENHRY, CDR2 SYGVKD. The CDR3 consists of 15 residues.

This clonotype was picked up one time. This sequence joins TRBV20-1 and TRBJ2-6, with D unresolved. This CDR3 region has 16 residues. The ends were cut back, 0 bases at V and 0 bases at J, with 9 bases in the middle. Germline V lookup: CDR1 DFQATT, CDR2 SNEGSKA (reference sequence). The CDR3: CSARDRVFSGANVLTF. The CDR3 bases are TGCAGTGCTAGAGATCGGGTATTCTCTGGGGCCAACGTCCTGACTTTC.

This rearrangement joins TRBV25-1 to TRBJ2-1; TRBD2 might be the D (5 bases). Germline CDR1 and CDR2: MGHDK and SYGVNS. The CDR3 extends over 16 amino acids. V shed 6 bases and J shed 0 bases, with 15 bases lying between them. CDR3 DNA: TGTGCCAGCAGAGACGCTAGCTGGAGCTCCTACAATGAGCAGTTCTTC. Translated: CASRDASWSSYNEQFF.

On this clonotype itself: One end of the junction is discordant with germline, which a read error may explain. J is TRBJ2-3 and V is TRBV7-8; unclear D gene. This CDR3 is built from 13 residues. CDR1 is SGHVS and CDR2 is FQNEAQ in the germline V gene. For the CDR3, the DNA is TGCGCCGGCAGCCAAGGGATCGCAGATACGCAGTATTTT. This codes for CAGSQGIADTQYF.

The chain employs TRBV19 and TRBJ2-7, with 7 positions matching TRBD2. Germline values: CDR1 LNHDA, CDR2 SQIVND (reference sequence). V was clipped by 6 bases and J by 3 bases; unmatched bases: 8. CDR3 length: 14 residues. CDR3: CASRPRDYHYEQYF. CDR3 DNA sequence: TGTGCCAGTAGGCCCCGGGACTACCACTACGAGCAGTACTTC.

The V and J genes are TRBV20-1 and TRBJ1-6; 8 nucleotides match TRBD1. This CDR3 is built from 17 residues. Germline loops: CDR1 DFQATT, CDR2 SNEGSKA (reference sequence). V lost 0 bases to trimming and J lost 2 bases; unmatched junction nucleotides: 6. CDR3 nucleotide sequence: TGCAGTGCTAGAGATCTGGACAGGGTCACCTATAATTCACCCCTCCACTTT. This encodes CSARDLDRVTYNSPLHF.

The chain joins TRBV10-3 to TRBJ1-5; the D gene is possibly TRBD1 (5 bases). Deletions cut 4 bases from V and 0 bases from J, with 13 bases between. The CDR3 runs 16 residues. From germline, CDR1 is ENHRY and CDR2 SYGVKD. CDR3 nucleotides: TGTGCCATCAGTGCTGGCAGGGTGATTAGCAATCAGCCCCAGCATTTT. This sequence encodes CAISAGRVISNQPQHF.

The sample holds a few counts of this clonotype. This sequence joins TRBV24-1 and TRBJ2-2; D is ambiguous. This CDR3 comprises 13 residues. Germline CDR1 reads KGHDR; CDR2 reads SFDVKD. Trimming removed 4 bases from V and 7 bases from J, with 9 bases in between. In nucleotides, the CDR3 is TGTGCCACCAGTGACTACATAGGCGGGGAGCTGTTTTTT. It translates to CATSDYIGGELFF.

The V call is TRBV19, the J call TRBJ2-3; 8 positions match TRBD2. The V gene's germline CDR1 is LNHDA and CDR2 SQIVND (reference sequence). Germline trimming cut 3 bases from V and 0 bases from J; bases unmatched to any gene: 8. The CDR3 runs 17 residues. This CDR3 reads CASSILAGLTSTDTQYF. The CDR3 DNA reads as TGTGCCAGTAGTATCCTAGCGGGTCTTACTAGCACAGATACGCAGTATTTT. The full variable domain, completed using reference TRBV19 and TRBJ2-3, is DGGITQSPKYLFRKEGQNVTLSCEQNLNHDAMYWYRQDPGQGLRLIYYSQIVNDFQKGDIAEGYSVSREKKESFPLTVTSAQKNPTAFYLCASSILAGLTSTDTQYFGPGTRLTVL.

This rearrangement joins TRBV11-2 to TRBJ1-1; D remains unclear. CDR1 is SGHAT, CDR2 FQNNGV, per germline. V dropped 5 bases and J dropped 1 base, with 11 bases sitting between them. The CDR3 has 14 amino acids. In nucleotides, the CDR3 is TGTGCCAGCAGCATTACGATACCGAACACTGAAGCTTTCTTT. This codes for CASSITIPNTEAFF.

The J gene is TRBJ2-7, the V gene TRBV3-1; D remains ambiguous. Germline V CDR1 and CDR2: LGHDT, YNNKEL (reference sequence). Trimming took 1 base from V and 7 from J, leaving 8 bases between them. The CDR3 length is 12 residues. CDR3 residues: CASSQGEREQYF. As DNA, the CDR3 is TGTGCCAGCAGCCAAGGGGAAAGGGAGCAGTACTTC.

V usage is TRBV7-9 and J usage is TRBJ2-7; TRBD2 aligns across 7 bases. This CDR3 comprises 16 residues. Germline V gives CDR1 SEHNR, CDR2 FQNEAQ (reference sequence). V lost 0 bases, J lost 4 bases, and 9 bases stayed unmatched. This CDR3 reads CASSLATGQGGYEQYF. Here the CDR3 DNA reads TGTGCCAGCAGCTTAGCTACGGGCCAGGGAGGGTACGAGCAGTACTTC.

V and J are TRBV4-2 and TRBJ2-7; D may correspond to TRBD1 or TRBD2 (5 bases each). Germline V gives CDR1 LGHNA, CDR2 YNFKEQ. The CDR3 is made up of 15 amino acids. V lost 0 bases and J lost 1, with 10 bases in between. The CDR3 sequence: CASSQDKWGSYEQYF. The CDR3 DNA reads TGTGCCAGCAGCCAAGATAAGTGGGGGTCCTACGAGCAGTACTTC.